The TCR beta chain under discussion was sequenced for a study of T cell responses to AZD1222 COVID-19 vaccine. The wider study: Second-dose schedules of about 4 or about 12 weeks were combined. Regarding the study as a whole: Among spike-specific TCRs, nearly half reportedly target unmutated variant regions. Donors were chiefly white British, with a greater number of females, and clonal diversity was perhaps underestimated.

Comments on this clone: Antigen specificity is unknown.

The CDR3 extends over 15 amino acids. Germline CDR1 LGHNA, CDR2 YNFKEQ. Trimming removed 0 bases at V and 6 bases at J, with 15 bases between. Sequencing was performed with immunoSEQ multiplex PCR; in TCRdb, only in-frame clones are kept and a portion is missing. The sample holds 85,000 to 100,000 clones, about nine tenths seen once. The rearrangement uses TRBV4-2 and TRBJ2-7, with a tentative D call TRBD2 (7 bases). The material was peripheral blood, obtained on day 0 of AZD1222 vaccination. This receptor was obtained from an adult in good health. CDR3 coding DNA: TGTGCCAGCAGCCAAGATACGGGGGGCCCCTCCGAGCAGTACTTC. It is translated as CASSQDTGGPSEQYF.